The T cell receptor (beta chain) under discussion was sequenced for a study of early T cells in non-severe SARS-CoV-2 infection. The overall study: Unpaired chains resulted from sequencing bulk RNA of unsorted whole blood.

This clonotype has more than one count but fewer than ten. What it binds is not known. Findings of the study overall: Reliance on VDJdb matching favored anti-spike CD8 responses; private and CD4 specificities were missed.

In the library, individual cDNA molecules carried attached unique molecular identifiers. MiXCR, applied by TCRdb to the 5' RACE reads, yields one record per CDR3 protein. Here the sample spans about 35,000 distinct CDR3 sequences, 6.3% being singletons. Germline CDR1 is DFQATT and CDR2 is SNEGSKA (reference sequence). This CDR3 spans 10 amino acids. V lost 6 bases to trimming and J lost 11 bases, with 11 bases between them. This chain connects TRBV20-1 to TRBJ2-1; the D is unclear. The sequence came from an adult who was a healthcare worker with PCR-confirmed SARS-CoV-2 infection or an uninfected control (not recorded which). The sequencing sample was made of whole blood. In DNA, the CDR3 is TGCAGTGCCCCGGCGGAAAAGCAGTTCTTC. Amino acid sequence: CSAPAEKQFF.